This T cell receptor (beta chain) was obtained from a study of cytomegalovirus exposure and HLA in healthy donors. Comments on this clone: What it binds is unknown. Distinct nucleotide sequences in the sample also encode this CDR3.

Generated by immunoSEQ multiplex PCR, the TCRdb table keeps only in-frame clones and is missing some. The table shows around 150,000 clones, with under 95% occurring only once. Study findings and constraints: Cytomegalovirus status, reportedly, was diagnosed with high specificity and sensitivity by the classifier.

Material for sequencing was PBMCs. The sequence derives from a woman under 30 in good health and CMV-seropositive.

As DNA, the CDR3 is TGTGCCAGCAGGGGACTAGCGGGGGGTAATGAGCAGTTCTTC. The encoded protein is CASRGLAGGNEQFF. The chain recombines TRBV2 with TRBJ2-1, with TRBD2 matching 15 bases. V gave up 6 bases and J gave up 7 bases; unmatched junction bases: 1. This CDR3 is 14 amino acids long. Germline V gene data show CDR1 as SNHLY and CDR2 as FYNNEI.